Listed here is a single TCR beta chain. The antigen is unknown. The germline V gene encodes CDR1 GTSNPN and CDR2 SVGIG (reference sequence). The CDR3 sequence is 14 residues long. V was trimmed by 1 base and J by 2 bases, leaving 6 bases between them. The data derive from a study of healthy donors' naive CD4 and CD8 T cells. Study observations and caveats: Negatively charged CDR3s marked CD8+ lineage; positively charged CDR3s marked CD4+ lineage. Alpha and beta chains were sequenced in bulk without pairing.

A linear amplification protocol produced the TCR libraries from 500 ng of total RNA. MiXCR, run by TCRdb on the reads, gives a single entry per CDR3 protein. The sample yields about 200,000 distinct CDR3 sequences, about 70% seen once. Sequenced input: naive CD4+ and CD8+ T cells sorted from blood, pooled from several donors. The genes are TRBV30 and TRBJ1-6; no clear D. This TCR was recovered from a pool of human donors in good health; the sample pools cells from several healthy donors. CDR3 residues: CAWSGETYNSPLHF. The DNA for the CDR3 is TGTGCCTGGAGTGGGGAGACCTATAATTCACCCCTCCACTTT.